The 22 T cell receptor beta chains below come from one sample, sequenced in a study of spatial heterogeneity in lung cancer. As to time point: sample taken at primary tumor resection. TCRdb passed the 5' RACE reads through MiXCR, listing each CDR3 protein once. The sample contains 90,000 to 95,000 distinct CDR3 sequences, 12% of which appear only once. The material was PBMCs, obtained at surgery. The receptors derive from a male donor with early-stage non-small cell lung cancer.

This clonotype was seen at least ten times. This chain uses TRBV11-2 with TRBJ2-3; 7 bases are shared with TRBD2. CDR3 length equals 14 residues. Germline-derived CDR1 and CDR2 are SGHAT and FQNNGV. Trimming took 7 bases from V and 2 from J; bases not matched to a gene: 6. CDR3 sequence (DNA): TGTGCCAGCACCAAAGCGGGGTACACAGATACGCAGTATTTT. Translating it yields CASTKAGYTDTQYF.

This clonotype is termed medium-sized (0.01 to 0.1%). The rearrangement joins TRBV7-9 to TRBJ2-1; 10 nucleotides agree with TRBD2. The V segment lost 10 bases and the J segment 0 bases; nucleotides outside the gene matches: 12. Germline-derived CDR1 and CDR2 are SEHNR and FQNEAQ (reference sequence). There are 17 residues in the CDR3. DNA of the CDR3: TGTGCCAAAAAGCCTCTCTCTAGCGGGAGCTCCTACAATGAGCAGTTCTTC. Translation: CAKKPLSSGSSYNEQFF.

V is TRBV6-2 or TRBV6-3 and J is TRBJ2-7, with no clear D. V shed 2 bases and J shed 6 bases, with 8 bases lying between them. The CDR3 consists of 12 residues. CDR1 MNHEY and CDR2 SVGEGT come from the germline V gene. The CDR3 DNA follows: TGTGCCAGCAGTTACCCCCGCGCCGAGCAGTACTTC. Protein product: CASSYPRAEQYF.

This clonotype has ten or more counts. This chain links TRBV29-1 with TRBJ2-2; TRBD1 or TRBD2 may be the D gene (7 bases each). The CDR3 covers 16 residues. Deletions cut 1 base from V and 1 base from J, with 13 bases between. The germline CDR1 and CDR2 sequences are SQVTM and ANQGSEA. The CDR3 reads CSVEGDREGNTGELFF. For the CDR3, the DNA is TGCAGCGTTGAAGGTGACAGGGAGGGGAACACCGGGGAGCTGTTTTTT.

This clonotype was observed a handful of times. The rearrangement uses TRBV20-1 and TRBJ1-4; D possibly corresponds to TRBD1 (5 bases). V was pared by 2 bases and J by 8 bases, with 12 bases between. The CDR3 sequence is 13 residues long. The germline CDR1 and CDR2 sequences are DFQATT and SNEGSKA (reference sequence). CDR3 loop: CSARLGVGEKLFF. The CDR3 coding sequence is TGCAGTGCTAGATTGGGGGTGGGGGAAAAACTGTTTTTT.

This clonotype was counted only a few times. The rearrangement links TRBV4-1 to TRBJ1-5; tentative D call: TRBD1 (5 bases). CDR3 length: 16 amino acids. Germline CDR1 and CDR2: MGHRA and YSYEKL. V lost 1 base, J lost 3 bases, and 13 bases lay in between. CDR3: CASSQVSGGLNQPQHF. The CDR3 DNA reads as TGCGCCAGCAGCCAAGTCTCGGGGGGTCTCAATCAGCCCCAGCATTTT.

This clonotype appeared many times. The chain employs TRBV5-1 and TRBJ2-5, with 8 bases lining up with TRBD2. The CDR3 sequence is 15 residues long. Germline V CDR1 and CDR2: SGHRS, YFSETQ. With V trimmed by 2 bases and J by 3 bases, 6 bases remained unmatched. The CDR3 region has the DNA TGCGCCAGCAGCTTATCTGGACTAGCAGAAGAGACCCAGTACTTC. It yields the protein CASSLSGLAEETQYF.

The gene calls are TRBV15 and TRBJ2-4; no definite D call. Germline CDR1 is LNHNV and CDR2 is YYDKDF (reference sequence). CDR3 length equals 15 residues. Trimming removed 1 base from V and 0 bases from J, with 7 bases in between. This CDR3 reads CATSRAAIAKNIQYF. As DNA, the CDR3 is TGTGCCACCAGCAGAGCGGCAATAGCCAAAAACATTCAGTACTTC.

V usage is TRBV2 and J usage is TRBJ1-5; possible D gene TRBD1, 5 bases. The CDR3 is made up of 13 amino acids. Germline V CDR1 and CDR2: SNHLY, FYNNEI. V was cut by 4 bases and J by 7 bases, with 11 bases left in between. The CDR3 is CASSGQGDQPQHF. The CDR3 DNA is TGTGCCAGCAGTGGGCAGGGCGACCAGCCCCAGCATTTT.

This clonotype has only a few counts. V is TRBV28 and J is TRBJ2-7; perhaps TRBD2 as D (5 bases). Per the germline V gene, CDR1 is MDHEN and CDR2 is SYDVKM. The V gene lost 6 bases and the J gene lost 0 bases, with 15 bases spanning the gap. The CDR3 is 15 residues long. The CDR3 here is CASSPPGSNSYEQYF. Here the CDR3 DNA reads TGTGCCAGCAGCCCCCCGGGATCCAACTCCTACGAGCAGTACTTC.

The V gene is TRBV20-1, the J gene TRBJ2-3, with TRBD2 identical over 8 bases. V lost 1 base to trimming and J lost 6 bases; unmatched junction nucleotides: 6. The CDR3 runs 14 residues. In germline, CDR1 is DFQATT, CDR2 SNEGSKA (reference sequence). The DNA of the CDR3 is TGCAGTGCTAGAGGCCGGGGGGGCCTGGATACGCAGTATTTT. It encodes CSARGRGGLDTQYF.

This clonotype was detected a few times. The chain carries TRBV12-3 or TRBV12-4 and TRBJ2-1; 8 bases are a match to TRBD1. After removal of 6 bases from V and 9 bases from J, the junction contained 7 bases not matched to a gene. CDR3 length: 13 amino acids. CDR3 DNA: TGTGCCAGCAGCACAGGGGGAACGTTTGAGCAGTTCTTC. Translation gives CASSTGGTFEQFF.

This clonotype was counted a few times. The rearrangement joins TRBV7-3 to TRBJ1-1, with D perhaps matching TRBD1 (6 bases). The CDR3 sequence is 14 residues long. Per the germline V gene, CDR1 is SGHTA and CDR2 is FQGTGA. Between the trimmed V and J ends, which lost 5 bases and 3 bases, there was a span of 13 bases. CDR3 in DNA: TGTGCCAGCAGCGCAACAGGGCCGGACACTGAAGCTTTCTTT. Translated, it gives CASSATGPDTEAFF.

This clonotype came up many times. This sequence joins TRBV10-3 and TRBJ2-7; D uncertain. CDR1 ENHRY and CDR2 SYGVKD come from the germline V gene. This CDR3 contains 11 residues. Trimming took off 2 bases at V and 6 bases at J, with 5 bases between the two ends. CDR3 residues: CAISEGPEQYF. Here the CDR3 DNA reads TGTGCCATCAGTGAGGGGCCCGAGCAGTACTTC.

This clonotype came up a few times. The J gene is TRBJ2-2, the V gene TRBV6-5; D might be TRBD1 or TRBD2, each matching 5 bases. CDR1 and CDR2 (germline): MNHEY, SVGAGI. This CDR3 spans 16 amino acids. Trimming pared 3 bases from V and 0 bases from J, leaving 11 bases between. CDR3 nucleotide sequence: TGTGCCAGCAGTTATAGGGGACGGCCGAACACCGGGGAGCTGTTTTTT. Protein product: CASSYRGRPNTGELFF.

V is TRBV5-4 and J is TRBJ1-1; D remains unclear. Between the trimmed V and J ends, which lost 0 bases and 2 bases, there was a span of 8 bases. Germline V gene lookup returns CDR1 SGHNT and CDR2 YYREEE (reference sequence). The CDR3 loop spans 14 amino acids. The CDR3 region has the DNA TGTGCCAGCAGCTTGGGGGCAGGTAACACTGAAGCTTTCTTT. This codes for CASSLGAGNTEAFF. The entire variable domain, with the rest obtained from reference TRBV5-4 and TRBJ1-1, is as follows: ETGVTQSPTHLIKTRGQQVTLRCSSQSGHNTVSWYQQALGQGPQFIFQYYREEENGRGNFPPRFSGLQFPNYSSELNVNALELDDSALYLCASSLGAGNTEAFFGQGTRLTVV.

This clonotype was observed a handful of times. J is TRBJ2-6 and V is TRBV4-2, with D possibly TRBD1 on 6 matching bases. Germline CDR1 and CDR2: LGHNA and YNFKEQ. The CDR3 runs to 17 residues. Trimming removed 1 base from V and 0 bases from J, with 10 bases in between. This CDR3 reads CASSQGNRVSGANVLTF. The CDR3, as DNA: TGTGCCAGCAGCCAAGGTAACAGGGTCTCTGGGGCCAACGTCCTGACTTTC.

This clonotype was detected many times. The chain joins TRBV5-1 to TRBJ2-3; 12 nucleotides align to TRBD2. V lost 3 bases and J lost 2; bases outside the gene matches: 13. This CDR3 contains 19 residues. The germline gives CDR1 SGHRS, CDR2 YFSETQ. CDR3 DNA: TGCGCCAGCAGCTCAACGACTAGCGGGAGAACCCCCTCCACAGATACGCAGTATTTT. This sequence encodes CASSSTTSGRTPSTDTQYF.

This clonotype was seen ten or more times. The CDR3 reads CASSQDAGISYEQYF. Here the CDR3 DNA reads TGTGCCAGCAGCCAAGATGCCGGGATTTCCTACGAGCAGTACTTC. The rearrangement links TRBV3-1 to TRBJ2-7; D possibly corresponds to TRBD2 (5 bases). The CDR3 is 15 residues long. Trimming took off 0 bases at V and 1 base at J, with 10 bases between the two ends. CDR1 and CDR2 (germline): LGHDT, YNNKEL (reference sequence).

This chain links TRBV7-6 with TRBJ2-1; TRBD1 matches at 7 bases. Germline V gene lookup returns CDR1 SGHVS and CDR2 FNYEAQ. The CDR3 has 15 residues. V was clipped by 4 bases and J by 5 bases; unmatched bases: 8. The CDR3, as DNA: TGTGCCAGCAGCTCGGGCCGGACAGGAAACAATGAGCAGTTCTTC. It codes for CASSSGRTGNNEQFF.

The rearrangement joins TRBV11-1 to TRBJ2-5, with D perhaps matching TRBD2 (5 bases). Germline V lookup: CDR1 SGHAT, CDR2 FQDESV (reference sequence). The CDR3 contains 12 residues. Trimming cost V 4 bases and J 6 bases, with 9 bases left between them. CDR3 nucleotides: TGTGCCAGCAGCTACGGGATCAAGACCCAGTACTTC. It codes for CASSYGIKTQYF.

This clonotype was detected a few times. This chain connects TRBV12-3 or TRBV12-4 to TRBJ1-1; 7 bases line up with TRBD1. This CDR3 is built from 14 residues. The V and J ends lost 5 bases and 5 bases, in that order; junction bases with no gene match: 8. The CDR3 DNA reads as TGTGCCAGCAGTCCGCAGGGGGTTTGGACTGAAGCTTTCTTT. Protein product: CASSPQGVWTEAFF.